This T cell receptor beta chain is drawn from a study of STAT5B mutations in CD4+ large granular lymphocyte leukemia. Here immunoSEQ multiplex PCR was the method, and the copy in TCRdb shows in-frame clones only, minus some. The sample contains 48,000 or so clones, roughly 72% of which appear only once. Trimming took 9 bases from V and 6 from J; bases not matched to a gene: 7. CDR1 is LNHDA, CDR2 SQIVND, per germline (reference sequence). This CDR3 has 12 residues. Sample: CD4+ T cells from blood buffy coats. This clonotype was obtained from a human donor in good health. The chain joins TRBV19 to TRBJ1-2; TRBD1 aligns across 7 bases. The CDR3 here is CASGDRDDGYTF. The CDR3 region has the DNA TGTGCCAGCGGTGACAGGGATGATGGCTACACCTTC.